Listed below are T cell receptor beta chains from one sample, sequenced in a study of cytomegalovirus exposure and HLA in healthy donors. Method: immunoSEQ multiplex PCR; TCRdb's copy keeps in-frame clones and lacks some. The sample lists about 120,000 clones, 74% occurring once. Sample: PBMCs. These receptors came from a human donor in good health. CDR3s include the opening cysteine and the closing phenylalanine or tryptophan. Fields, in order: CDR3 DNA, CDR3 protein, V gene, J gene, clone size, D gene. D genes are given only for firm matches. Expanded clones are given a class, and other clones once, few, many or no size at all.

DNA: TGTGCCTGGAGCGGATCCAGGGGGCGAAGCTATGGCTACACCTTC
CDR3: CAWSGSRGRSYGYTF
V: TRBV30
J: TRBJ1-2
size: .
D: TRBD1

DNA: TGTGCCAGCAGCTTAGCGGACAGGGAAAATCAGCCCCAGCATTTT
CDR3: CASSLADRENQPQHF
V: TRBV7-9
J: TRBJ1-5
size: .
D: TRBD1

DNA: TGTGCCAGCAGCTTAAACGGGGGGGCAGGGAGCCACGAGCAGTACTTC
CDR3: CASSLNGGAGSHEQYF
V: TRBV7-3
J: TRBJ2-7
size: .
D: TRBD2

DNA: TGCGCCAGCAGCTTGGCCAGGGAACAAGAGACCCAGTACTTC
CDR3: CASSLAREQETQYF
V: TRBV5-1
J: TRBJ2-5
size: .
D: .

DNA: TGTGCCAGTAGCCCACGGACAGGTGTTGTCACTGAAGCTTTCTTT
CDR3: CASSPRTGVVTEAFF
V: TRBV19
J: TRBJ1-1
size: few
D: TRBD1

DNA: TGTGCCAGCTGGGGGGGAGAGAACACTGAAGCTTTCTTT
CDR3: CASWGGENTEAFF
V: TRBV18
J: TRBJ1-1
size: few
D: .

DNA: TGTGCCAGTAGTATTCGGGGGACTAGCGGGGGCCCTAGCACAGATACGCAGTATTTT
CDR3: CASSIRGTSGGPSTDTQYF
V: TRBV19
J: TRBJ2-3
size: few
D: TRBD2

DNA: TGCGCCAGCAGCCCATTAGCGGCCGGGGAGCTGTTTTTT
CDR3: CASSPLAAGELFF
V: TRBV5-1
J: TRBJ2-2
size: few
D: .

DNA: TGTGCCAGCAGTTTATCTGGCAGTAATCAGCCCCAGCATTTT
CDR3: CASSLSGSNQPQHF
V: TRBV28
J: TRBJ1-5
size: once
D: .

DNA: TGTGCCAGCAGCGTAGAGGGACTTCACACCGGGGAGCTGTTTTTT
CDR3: CASSVEGLHTGELFF
V: TRBV9
J: TRBJ2-2
size: .
D: .

DNA: TGTGCCAGCAGTGGCAGGACTAGCGGGACCTACGAGCAGTACTTC
CDR3: CASSGRTSGTYEQYF
V: TRBV6-1
J: TRBJ2-7
size: .
D: TRBD2

DNA: TGCGCCAGCAGCGGCGGGACTATCTCTGGAAACACCATATATTTT
CDR3: CASSGGTISGNTIYF
V: TRBV5-1
J: TRBJ1-3
size: .
D: .

DNA: TGTGCCAGCAGTTTATGGGGCCCTCGGGTTAGCGGGAGCTCCCCGAGAGGGATGGATACGCAGTATTTT
CDR3: CASSLWGPRVSGSSPRGMDTQYF
V: TRBV28
J: TRBJ2-3
size: .
D: TRBD2

DNA: TGCGCCAGCAGAGAACAGGATGGCGGGGAGCTGTTTTTT
CDR3: CASREQDGGELFF
V: TRBV5-1
J: TRBJ2-2
size: .
D: .

DNA: TGTGCCACCAGCAGAGATGTACGGTCTGGCTACACCTTC
CDR3: CATSRDVRSGYTF
V: TRBV15
J: TRBJ1-2
size: few
D: .

DNA: TGTGCCAGCAGCTTATTACCCGCTAGCGGACAAGAGACCCAGTACTTC
CDR3: CASSLLPASGQETQYF
V: TRBV7-6
J: TRBJ2-5
size: .
D: TRBD2

DNA: TGTGCCAGCAGTTTTACAGGGGGCAAGTTAAAGACCCAGTACTTC
CDR3: CASSFTGGKLKTQYF
V: TRBV27
J: TRBJ2-5
size: .
D: TRBD1

DNA: TGTGCCAGCAGCCAAGATTGGCGAGGCGGCGAGCAGTACTTC
CDR3: CASSQDWRGGEQYF
V: TRBV4-2
J: TRBJ2-7
size: .
D: .

DNA: TGCAGTGCTAGAGGGGAGGATACGCAGTATTTT
CDR3: CSARGEDTQYF
V: TRBV20-1
J: TRBJ2-3
size: .
D: .

DNA: TGTGCCAGTAGTGTAGGTACGGCAGGGGGAGGACAGCCCCAGCATTTT
CDR3: CASSVGTAGGGQPQHF
V: TRBV19
J: TRBJ1-5
size: .
D: TRBD1

DNA: TGTGCCAGCCGACCACAGGGGAGCCCTTCACCCCTCCACTTT
CDR3: CASRPQGSPSPLHF
V: TRBV28
J: TRBJ1-6
size: .
D: TRBD1

DNA: TGTGCCAGCAGCTTAGCGCGGGTAGGCGATCTACGAGCAGTACTTGAGTACTTC
CDR3: CASSLARVGDLRAVLEYF
V: TRBV7-2
J: TRBJ2-7
size: .
D: .

DNA: TGCAGCGTCGAGATGGAGACCCAGTACTTC
CDR3: CSVEMETQYF
V: TRBV29-1
J: TRBJ2-5
size: .
D: .

DNA: TGTGCCAGCAGCTTAGGCGGGCGGAACACTGAAGCTTTCTTT
CDR3: CASSLGGRNTEAFF
V: TRBV7-3
J: TRBJ1-1
size: .
D: .

DNA: TGCGCCAGCAGCTCGGCTAGCGGGCCTCAAGAGACCCAGTACTTC
CDR3: CASSSASGPQETQYF
V: TRBV5-1
J: TRBJ2-5
size: .
D: TRBD2

DNA: TGTGCCAGCATCCGGGACAACCATAACTATGGCTACACCTTC
CDR3: CASIRDNHNYGYTF
V: TRBV28
J: TRBJ1-2
size: once
D: .

DNA: TGTGCCTGGAGTTTAGGGGGACTAGCTAACTATGGCTACACCTTC
CDR3: CAWSLGGLANYGYTF
V: TRBV30
J: TRBJ1-2
size: .
D: .

DNA: TGTGCCAGCAGCTTGGCAGGGGGCGACGGAAACTATGGCTACACCTTC
CDR3: CASSLAGGDGNYGYTF
V: TRBV5-5
J: TRBJ1-2
size: .
D: TRBD1

DNA: TGTGCCAGCAGTCCAACTAGCATTGAGCAGTTCTTC
CDR3: CASSPTSIEQFF
V: TRBV28
J: TRBJ2-1
size: .
D: .

DNA: TGTGCCAGCAGTTTTTACAGGGACTCCTACAATGAGCAGTTCTTC
CDR3: CASSFYRDSYNEQFF
V: TRBV27
J: TRBJ2-1
size: .
D: .

DNA: TGTGCCAGCAGCTTGCGGCGGGACTCCTACGAGCAGTACTTC
CDR3: CASSLRRDSYEQYF
V: TRBV7-6
J: TRBJ2-7
size: once
D: .

DNA: TGTGCCAGCAGCTTAACCCGTACAGGGTCCTACAATGAGCAGTTCTTC
CDR3: CASSLTRTGSYNEQFF
V: TRBV7-3
J: TRBJ2-1
size: .
D: .

DNA: TGTGCCAGCAGCCCTAGCATGCCAGATACGCAGTATTTT
CDR3: CASSPSMPDTQYF
V: TRBV14
J: TRBJ2-3
size: .
D: .

DNA: TGTGCCAGCAGCGCCACAGGGGTGGAGACCCAGTACTTC
CDR3: CASSATGVETQYF
V: TRBV7-2
J: TRBJ2-5
size: .
D: TRBD1

DNA: TGTGCCAGCAGCCCCGGAGGGGCCCAGTACTTC
CDR3: CASSPGGAQYF
V: TRBV2
J: TRBJ2-5
size: .
D: .

DNA: TGCGCCAGCAGTCCAGTCCCGGGACAGGGGGGACGGACCTATGGCTACACCTTC
CDR3: CASSPVPGQGGRTYGYTF
V: TRBV10-2
J: TRBJ1-2
size: .
D: TRBD1

DNA: TGTGCCAGTAGTATTGGGACATCTTTTCCCTACGAGCAGTACTTC
CDR3: CASSIGTSFPYEQYF
V: TRBV19
J: TRBJ2-7
size: .
D: .

DNA: TGTGCCAGCAGCTTGGGTGGACAGGGAGGGGCCACCGGGGAGCTGTTTTTT
CDR3: CASSLGGQGGATGELFF
V: TRBV5-4
J: TRBJ2-2
size: .
D: .

DNA: TGTGCCTGGAGTAATTTCGGGGTAGGGACTGAAGCTTTCTTT
CDR3: CAWSNFGVGTEAFF
V: TRBV30
J: TRBJ1-1
size: .
D: .

DNA: TGTGCCAGCAGCCCCGGGGCGGGACAGGGTATCTACGAGCAGTACTTC
CDR3: CASSPGAGQGIYEQYF
V: TRBV5-4
J: TRBJ2-7
size: .
D: TRBD1

DNA: TGTGCCTGGAGTTACCCAGGGAAAAGTGGGAATCAGCCCCAGCATTTT
CDR3: CAWSYPGKSGNQPQHF
V: TRBV30
J: TRBJ1-5
size: .
D: .

DNA: TGCGCCAGCAGCTTGAGGTCTAGCGGGGACACCGGGGAGCTGTTTTTT
CDR3: CASSLRSSGDTGELFF
V: TRBV5-1
J: TRBJ2-2
size: .
D: TRBD2

DNA: TGTGCCAGCAAAAAGACTAGCGGGGGCACAGATACGCAGTATTTT
CDR3: CASKKTSGGTDTQYF
V: TRBV6-6
J: TRBJ2-3
size: .
D: TRBD2

DNA: TGTGCCAGTAGTAGGACTAGCGGGAGTAACCACGAGCAGTACTTC
CDR3: CASSRTSGSNHEQYF
V: TRBV19
J: TRBJ2-7
size: .
D: TRBD2

DNA: TGTGCCAGTAGTATACGCAGGCCGGGGTACACTGAAGCTTTCTTT
CDR3: CASSIRRPGYTEAFF
V: TRBV19
J: TRBJ1-1
size: .
D: .

DNA: TGTGCCAGCAGCGGCCGGACAGCCGATAGCAATCAGCCCCAGCATTTT
CDR3: CASSGRTADSNQPQHF
V: TRBV9
J: TRBJ1-5
size: once
D: .

DNA: TGTGCCAGCAGTTTAAGGACAGGGACGGGGGAGCTGTTTTTT
CDR3: CASSLRTGTGELFF
V: TRBV27
J: TRBJ2-2
size: once
D: TRBD1

DNA: TGCGCCAGCAGGTCGACAGGGTTGGCCGGGGAGCTGTTTTTT
CDR3: CASRSTGLAGELFF
V: TRBV5-1
J: TRBJ2-2
size: .
D: TRBD1

DNA: TGTGCCAGCAGCCCAATTGACAGGTCCCTTTCCTACGAGCAGTACTTC
CDR3: CASSPIDRSLSYEQYF
V: TRBV21-1
J: TRBJ2-7
size: .
D: .

DNA: TGCGCCAGCAGCCAATCGCCTAGCGGGACTCTCTACGAGCAGTACTTC
CDR3: CASSQSPSGTLYEQYF
V: TRBV4-1
J: TRBJ2-7
size: .
D: TRBD2

DNA: TGTGCCAGCAGTTTGCCGGGGGGCGAAGGTGAAAAACTGTTTTTT
CDR3: CASSLPGGEGEKLFF
V: TRBV28
J: TRBJ1-4
size: .
D: .

DNA: TGTGCCAGTAGTATAAGCAGGGATGAAAAACTGTTTTTT
CDR3: CASSISRDEKLFF
V: TRBV19
J: TRBJ1-4
size: .
D: .

DNA: TGTGCCAGCAGCAGGGGGAATGAGCAGTTCTTC
CDR3: CASSRGNEQFF
V: TRBV28
J: TRBJ2-1
size: .
D: TRBD1

DNA: TGTGCCAGCAGACCTGACCTAGGGGTTTTCGATGAGCAGTTCTTC
CDR3: CASRPDLGVFDEQFF
V: TRBV6-5
J: TRBJ2-1
size: .
D: .

DNA: TGTGCCTGGAGTCCATTGGACAGGCGCGAGCAGTACTTC
CDR3: CAWSPLDRREQYF
V: TRBV30
J: TRBJ2-7
size: .
D: TRBD1

DNA: TGCGCCAGCAGCCTCTTGAGTAGCGGAGGCTCCTACGAGCAGTACTTC
CDR3: CASSLLSSGGSYEQYF
V: TRBV4-1
J: TRBJ2-7
size: .
D: .

DNA: TGTGCCAGCAGAGGACAGCTGGGCACTGAAGCTTTCTTT
CDR3: CASRGQLGTEAFF
V: TRBV6-5
J: TRBJ1-1
size: .
D: .

DNA: TGTGCCTGGAGTGTAGAGGCTAACTATGGCTACACCTTC
CDR3: CAWSVEANYGYTF
V: TRBV30
J: TRBJ1-2
size: once
D: .

DNA: TGTGCCAGCAGCTTAGAGGGACAGGGTGGGGAGCAGTTCTTC
CDR3: CASSLEGQGGEQFF
V: TRBV7-9
J: TRBJ2-1
size: .
D: TRBD1

DNA: TGTGCCAGCAGCTTTACGGGAGGTAACTACAATGAGCAGTTCTTC
CDR3: CASSFTGGNYNEQFF
V: TRBV7-2
J: TRBJ2-1
size: .
D: TRBD2